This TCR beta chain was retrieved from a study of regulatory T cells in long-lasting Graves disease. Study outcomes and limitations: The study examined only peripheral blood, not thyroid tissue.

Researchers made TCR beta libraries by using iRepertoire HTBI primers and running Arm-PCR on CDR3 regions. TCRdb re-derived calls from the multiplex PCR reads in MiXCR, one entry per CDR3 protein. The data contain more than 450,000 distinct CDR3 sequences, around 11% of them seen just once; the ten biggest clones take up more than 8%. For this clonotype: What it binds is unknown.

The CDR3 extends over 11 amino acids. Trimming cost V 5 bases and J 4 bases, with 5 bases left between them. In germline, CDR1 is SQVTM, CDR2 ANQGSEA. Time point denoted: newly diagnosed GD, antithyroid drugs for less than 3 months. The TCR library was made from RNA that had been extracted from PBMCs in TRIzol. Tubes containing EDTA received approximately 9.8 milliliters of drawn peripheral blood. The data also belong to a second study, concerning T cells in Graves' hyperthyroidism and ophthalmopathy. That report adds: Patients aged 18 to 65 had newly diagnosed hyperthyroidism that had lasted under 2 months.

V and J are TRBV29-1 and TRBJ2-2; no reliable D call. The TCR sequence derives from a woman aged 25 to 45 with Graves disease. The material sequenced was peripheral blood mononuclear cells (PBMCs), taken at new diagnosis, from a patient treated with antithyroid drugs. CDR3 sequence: CSVKGTGELFF. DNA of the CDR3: TGCAGCGTTAAAGGCACCGGGGAGCTGTTTTTT.